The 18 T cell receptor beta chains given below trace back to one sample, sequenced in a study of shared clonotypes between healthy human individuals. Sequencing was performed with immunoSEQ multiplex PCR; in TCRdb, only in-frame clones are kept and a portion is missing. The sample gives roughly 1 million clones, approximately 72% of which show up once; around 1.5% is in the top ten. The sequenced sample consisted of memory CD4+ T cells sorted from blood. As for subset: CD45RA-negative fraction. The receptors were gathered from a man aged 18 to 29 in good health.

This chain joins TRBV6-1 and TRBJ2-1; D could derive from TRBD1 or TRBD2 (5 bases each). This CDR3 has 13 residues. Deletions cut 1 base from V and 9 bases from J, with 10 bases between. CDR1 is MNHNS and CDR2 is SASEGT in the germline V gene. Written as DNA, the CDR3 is TGTGCCAGCAGTGAAGAAGGGGCGGGTGAGCAGTTCTTC. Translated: CASSEEGAGEQFF.

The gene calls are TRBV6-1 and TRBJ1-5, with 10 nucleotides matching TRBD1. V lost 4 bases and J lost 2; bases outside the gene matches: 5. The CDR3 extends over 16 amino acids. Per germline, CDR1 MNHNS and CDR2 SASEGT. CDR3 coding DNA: TGTGCCAGCAGTGTAGACAGGGGGCAAGGCAATCAGCCCCAGCATTTT. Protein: CASSVDRGQGNQPQHF.

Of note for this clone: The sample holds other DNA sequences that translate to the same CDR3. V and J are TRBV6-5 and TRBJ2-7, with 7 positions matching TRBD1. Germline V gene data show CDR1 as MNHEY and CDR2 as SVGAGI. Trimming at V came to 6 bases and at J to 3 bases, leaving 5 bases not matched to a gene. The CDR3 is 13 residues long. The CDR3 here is CASRKAGGYEQYF. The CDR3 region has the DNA TGTGCCAGCAGGAAGGCAGGGGGCTACGAGCAGTACTTC.

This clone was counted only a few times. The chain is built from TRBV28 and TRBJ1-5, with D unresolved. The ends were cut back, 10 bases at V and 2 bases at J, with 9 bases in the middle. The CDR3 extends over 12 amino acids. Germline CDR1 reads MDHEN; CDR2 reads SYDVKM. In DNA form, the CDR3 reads TGTGCCATCATGAGGGGCAATCAGCCCCAGCATTTT. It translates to CAIMRGNQPQHF.

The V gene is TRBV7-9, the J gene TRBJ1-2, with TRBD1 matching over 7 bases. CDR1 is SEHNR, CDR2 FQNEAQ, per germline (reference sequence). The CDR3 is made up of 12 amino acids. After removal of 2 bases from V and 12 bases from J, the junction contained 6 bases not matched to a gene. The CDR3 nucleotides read TGTGCCAGCAGCTTATCCCGGGACAGCCACACCTTC. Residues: CASSLSRDSHTF.

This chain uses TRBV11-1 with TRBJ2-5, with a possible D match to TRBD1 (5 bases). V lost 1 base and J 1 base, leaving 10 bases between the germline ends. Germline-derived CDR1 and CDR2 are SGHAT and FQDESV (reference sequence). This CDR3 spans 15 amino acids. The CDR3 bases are TGTGCCAGCAGCTTAGACGCAGGGTCCCAAGAGACCCAGTACTTC. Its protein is CASSLDAGSQETQYF.

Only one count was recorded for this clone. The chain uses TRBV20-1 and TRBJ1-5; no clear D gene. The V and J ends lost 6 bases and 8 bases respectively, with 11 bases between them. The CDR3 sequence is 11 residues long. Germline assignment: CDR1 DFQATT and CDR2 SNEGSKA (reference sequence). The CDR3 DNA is TGCAGTGCAACGAAAGACGAGCCCCAGCATTTT. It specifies CSATKDEPQHF.

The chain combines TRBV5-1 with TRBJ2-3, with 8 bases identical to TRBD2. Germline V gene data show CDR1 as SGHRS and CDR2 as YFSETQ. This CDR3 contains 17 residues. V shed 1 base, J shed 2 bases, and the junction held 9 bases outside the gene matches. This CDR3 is CASSLYSAGALTDTQYF. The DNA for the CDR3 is TGCGCCAGCAGCTTGTATTCAGCGGGGGCCCTCACAGATACGCAGTATTTT. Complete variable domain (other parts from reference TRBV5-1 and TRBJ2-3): KAGVTQTPRYLIKTRGQQVTLSCSPISGHRSVSWYQQTPGQGLQFLFEYFSETQRNKGNFPGRFSGRQFSNSRSEMNVSTLELGDSALYLCASSLYSAGALTDTQYFGPGTRLTVL.

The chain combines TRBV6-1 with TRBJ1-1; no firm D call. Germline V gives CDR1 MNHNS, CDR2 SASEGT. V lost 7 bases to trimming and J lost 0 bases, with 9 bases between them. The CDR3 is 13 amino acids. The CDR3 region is CASNVDLNTEAFF. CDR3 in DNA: TGTGCCAGCAACGTAGACCTGAACACTGAAGCTTTCTTT.

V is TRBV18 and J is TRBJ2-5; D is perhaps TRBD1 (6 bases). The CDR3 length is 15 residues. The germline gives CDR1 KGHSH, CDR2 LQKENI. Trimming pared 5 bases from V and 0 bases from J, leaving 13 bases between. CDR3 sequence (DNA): TGTGCCAGCTCAACACTAGGGGGAAACCAAGAGACCCAGTACTTC. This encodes CASSTLGGNQETQYF.

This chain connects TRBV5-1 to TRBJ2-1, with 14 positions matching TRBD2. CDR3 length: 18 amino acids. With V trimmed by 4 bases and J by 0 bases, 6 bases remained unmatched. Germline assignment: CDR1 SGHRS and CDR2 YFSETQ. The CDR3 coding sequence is TGCGCCAGCAGCACCGGGACTAGCGGGAGCCCCTCCTACAATGAGCAGTTCTTC. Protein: CASSTGTSGSPSYNEQFF.

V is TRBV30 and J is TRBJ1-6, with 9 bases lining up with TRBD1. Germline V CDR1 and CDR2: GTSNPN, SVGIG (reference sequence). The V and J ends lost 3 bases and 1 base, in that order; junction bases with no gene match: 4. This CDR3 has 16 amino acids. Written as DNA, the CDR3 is TGTGCCTGGAGACGGACAGGGGCGTCCTATAATTCACCCCTCCACTTT. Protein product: CAWRRTGASYNSPLHF. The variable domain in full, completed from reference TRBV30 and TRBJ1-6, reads SQTIHQWPATLVQPVGSPLSLECTVEGTSNPNLYWYRQAAGRGLQLLFYSVGIGQISSEVPQNLSASRPQDRQFILSSKKLLLSDSGFYLCAWRRTGASYNSPLHFGNGTRLTVT.

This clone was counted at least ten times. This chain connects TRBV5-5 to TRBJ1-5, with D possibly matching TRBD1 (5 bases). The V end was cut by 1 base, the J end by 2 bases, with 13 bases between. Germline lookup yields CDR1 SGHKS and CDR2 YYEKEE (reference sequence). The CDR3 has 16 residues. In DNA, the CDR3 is TGTGCCAGCAGCTTGACCGGGACGGTGGGCAATCAGCCCCAGCATTTT. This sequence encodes CASSLTGTVGNQPQHF.

The CDR3 coding sequence is TGTGCCAGCAGCCGCCCTGGGCAGGCTGAAAAACTGTTTTTT. This codes for CASSRPGQAEKLFF. The chain combines TRBV7-9 with TRBJ1-4; D gene unclear. V was pared by 5 bases and J by 7 bases, with 14 bases between. Germline CDR1 reads SEHNR; CDR2 reads FQNEAQ (reference sequence). CDR3 size: 14 residues.

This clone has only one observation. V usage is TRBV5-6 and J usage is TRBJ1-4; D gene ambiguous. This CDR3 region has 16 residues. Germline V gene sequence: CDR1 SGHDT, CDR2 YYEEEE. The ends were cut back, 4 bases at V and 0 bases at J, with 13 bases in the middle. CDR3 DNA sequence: TGTGCCAGCAGCACACCTGACTGGACAACTAATGAAAAACTGTTTTTT. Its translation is CASSTPDWTTNEKLFF.

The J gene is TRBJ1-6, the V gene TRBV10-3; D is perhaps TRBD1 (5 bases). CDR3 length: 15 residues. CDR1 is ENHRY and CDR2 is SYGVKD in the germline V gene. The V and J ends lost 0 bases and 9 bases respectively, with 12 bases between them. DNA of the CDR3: TGTGCCATCAGTGAGTCAACAGGCTTTTCTTCACCCCTCCACTTT. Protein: CAISESTGFSSPLHF.

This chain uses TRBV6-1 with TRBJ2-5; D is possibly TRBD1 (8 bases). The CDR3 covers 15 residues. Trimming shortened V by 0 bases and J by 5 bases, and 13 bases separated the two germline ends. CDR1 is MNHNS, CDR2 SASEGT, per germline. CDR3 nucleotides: TGTGCCAGCAGTGAAGCGGTACAGGGGGGGGAGACCCAGTACTTC. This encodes CASSEAVQGGETQYF.

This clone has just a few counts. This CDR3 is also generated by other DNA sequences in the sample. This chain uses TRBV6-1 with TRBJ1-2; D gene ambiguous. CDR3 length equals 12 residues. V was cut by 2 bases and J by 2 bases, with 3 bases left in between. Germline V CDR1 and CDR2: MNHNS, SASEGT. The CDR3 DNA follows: TGTGCCAGCAGTGAACCGAACTATGGCTACACCTTC. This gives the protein CASSEPNYGYTF.